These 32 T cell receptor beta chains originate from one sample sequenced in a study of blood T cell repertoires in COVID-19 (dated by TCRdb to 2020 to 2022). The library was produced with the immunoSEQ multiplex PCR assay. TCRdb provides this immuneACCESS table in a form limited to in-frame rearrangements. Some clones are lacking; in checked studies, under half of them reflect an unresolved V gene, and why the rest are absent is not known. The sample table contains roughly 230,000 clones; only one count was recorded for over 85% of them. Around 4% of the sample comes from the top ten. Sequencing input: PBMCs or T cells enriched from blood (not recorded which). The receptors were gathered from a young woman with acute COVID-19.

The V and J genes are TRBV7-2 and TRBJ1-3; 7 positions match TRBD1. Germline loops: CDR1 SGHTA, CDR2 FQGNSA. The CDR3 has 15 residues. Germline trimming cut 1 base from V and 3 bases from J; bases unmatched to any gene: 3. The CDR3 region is CASSLGPGGGNTIYF. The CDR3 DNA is TGTGCCAGCAGCTTAGGACCAGGGGGTGGAAACACCATATATTTT. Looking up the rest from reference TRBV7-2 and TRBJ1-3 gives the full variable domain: GAGVSQSPSNKVTEKGKDVELRCDPISGHTALYWYRQSLGQGLEFLIYFQGNSAPDKSGLPSDRFSAERTGGSVSTLTIQRTQQEDSAVYLCASSLGPGGGNTIYFGEGSWLTVV.

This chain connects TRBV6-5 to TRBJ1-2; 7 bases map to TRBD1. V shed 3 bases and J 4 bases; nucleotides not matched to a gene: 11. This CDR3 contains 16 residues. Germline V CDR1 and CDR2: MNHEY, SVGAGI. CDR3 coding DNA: TGTGCCAGCAGTTATAACCCGACAGGGATCGGCTATGGCTACACCTTC. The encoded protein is CASSYNPTGIGYGYTF.

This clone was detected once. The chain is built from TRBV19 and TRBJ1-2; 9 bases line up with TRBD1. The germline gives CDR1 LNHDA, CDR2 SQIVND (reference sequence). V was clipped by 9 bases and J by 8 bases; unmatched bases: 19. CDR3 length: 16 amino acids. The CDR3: CASLNFAYPGQGGYTF. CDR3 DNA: TGTGCCAGCTTAAATTTCGCCTACCCGGGACAGGGAGGCTACACCTTC. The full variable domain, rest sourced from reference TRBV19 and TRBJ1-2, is DGGITQSPKYLFRKEGQNVTLSCEQNLNHDAMYWYRQDPGQGLRLIYYSQIVNDFQKGDIAEGYSVSREKKESFPLTVTSAQKNPTAFYLCASLNFAYPGQGGYTFGSGTRLTVV.

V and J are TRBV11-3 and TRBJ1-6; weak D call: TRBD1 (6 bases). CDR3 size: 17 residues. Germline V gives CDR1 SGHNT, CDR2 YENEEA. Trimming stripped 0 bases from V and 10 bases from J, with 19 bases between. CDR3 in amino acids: CASSLEGPGDGRSPLHF. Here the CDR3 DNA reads TGTGCCAGCAGCTTAGAGGGGCCAGGGGACGGTCGGTCACCCCTCCACTTT.

The CDR3: CSGGTDSPLHF. DNA for the CDR3: TGCAGTGGCGGGACAGATTCACCCCTCCACTTT. V is TRBV20-1 and J is TRBJ1-6; 7 bases match TRBD1. CDR1 and CDR2 from the germline V gene are DFQATT and SNEGSKA (reference sequence). V was pared by 7 bases and J by 8 bases, with 2 bases of the junction left unmatched. The CDR3 has 11 amino acids.

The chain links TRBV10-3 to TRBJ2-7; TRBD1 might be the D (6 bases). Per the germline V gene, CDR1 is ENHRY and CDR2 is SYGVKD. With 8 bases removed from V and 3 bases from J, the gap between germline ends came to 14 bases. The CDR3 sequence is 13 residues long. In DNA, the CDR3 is TGTGCCATCGCGCGACAGGACCACTACGAGCAGTACTTC. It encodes CAIARQDHYEQYF.

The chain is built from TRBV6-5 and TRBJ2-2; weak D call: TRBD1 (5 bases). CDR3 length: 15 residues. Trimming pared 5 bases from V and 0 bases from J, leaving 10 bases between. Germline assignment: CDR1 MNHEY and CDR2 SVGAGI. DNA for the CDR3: TGTGCCAGCAGTACCGACAGCGCGAACACCGGGGAGCTGTTTTTT. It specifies CASSTDSANTGELFF.

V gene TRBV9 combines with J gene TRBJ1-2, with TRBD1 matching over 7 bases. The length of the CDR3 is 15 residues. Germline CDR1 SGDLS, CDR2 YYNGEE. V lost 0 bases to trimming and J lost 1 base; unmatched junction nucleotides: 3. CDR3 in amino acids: CASSVAGGINYGYTF. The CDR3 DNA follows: TGTGCCAGCAGCGTAGCAGGGGGTATTAACTATGGCTACACCTTC.

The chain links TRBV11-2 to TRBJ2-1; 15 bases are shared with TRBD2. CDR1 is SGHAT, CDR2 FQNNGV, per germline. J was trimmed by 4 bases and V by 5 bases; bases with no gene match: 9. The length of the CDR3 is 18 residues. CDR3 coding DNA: TGTGCCAGCAGCCCGGCCGGGACTAGCGGGGGGACGTACAATGAGCAGTTCTTC. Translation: CASSPAGTSGGTYNEQFF.

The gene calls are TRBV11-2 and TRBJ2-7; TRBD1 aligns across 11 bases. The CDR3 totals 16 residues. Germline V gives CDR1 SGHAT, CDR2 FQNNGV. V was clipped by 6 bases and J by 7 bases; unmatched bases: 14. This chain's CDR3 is CASRAGQGVPWGEQYF. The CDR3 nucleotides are TGTGCCAGCAGGGCGGGACAGGGGGTCCCCTGGGGAGAGCAGTACTTC.

This CDR3 reads CASSLYRGESYNEQFF. CDR3 sequence (DNA): TGTGCCAGCAGCTTATACCGGGGGGAATCCTACAATGAGCAGTTCTTC. J is TRBJ2-1 and V is TRBV7-2, with 7 positions matching TRBD2. The CDR3 has 16 residues. After removal of 2 bases from V and 1 base from J, the junction contained 5 bases not matched to a gene. The germline V gene encodes CDR1 SGHTA and CDR2 FQGNSA.

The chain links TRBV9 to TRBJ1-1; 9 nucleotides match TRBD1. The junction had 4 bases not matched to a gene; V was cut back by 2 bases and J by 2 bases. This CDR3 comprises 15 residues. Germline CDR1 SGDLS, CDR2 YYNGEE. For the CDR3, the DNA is TGTGCCAGCAGCGTTACAGGGGGCCAAAACACTGAAGCTTTCTTT. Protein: CASSVTGGQNTEAFF. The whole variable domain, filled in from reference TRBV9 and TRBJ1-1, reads DSGVTQTPKHLITATGQRVTLRCSPRSGDLSVYWYQQSLDQGLQFLIQYYNGEERAKGNILERFSAQQFPDLHSELNLSSLELGDSALYFCASSVTGGQNTEAFFGQGTRLTVV.

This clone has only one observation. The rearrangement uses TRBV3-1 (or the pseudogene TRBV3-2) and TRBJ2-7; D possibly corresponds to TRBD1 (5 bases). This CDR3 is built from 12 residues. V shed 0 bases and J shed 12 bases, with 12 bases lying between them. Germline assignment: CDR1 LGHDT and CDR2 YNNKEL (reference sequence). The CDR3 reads CASSQEGRFRYF. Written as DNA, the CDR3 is TGTGCCAGCAGCCAAGAGGGGCGTTTTCGGTACTTC.

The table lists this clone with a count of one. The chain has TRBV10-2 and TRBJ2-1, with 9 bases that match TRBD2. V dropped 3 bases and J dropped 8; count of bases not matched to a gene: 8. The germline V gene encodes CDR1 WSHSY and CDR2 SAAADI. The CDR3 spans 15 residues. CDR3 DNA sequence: TGCGCCAGCAGTGAAAGAGCGGGGGGCGGCTATGAGCAGTTCTTC. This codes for CASSERAGGGYEQFF.

CDR3 loop: CASSQGLTEAFF. Here the CDR3 DNA reads TGCGCCAGCAGCCAAGGACTGACTGAAGCTTTCTTT. This rearrangement joins TRBV4-1 to TRBJ1-1, with unresolved D. Per germline, CDR1 MGHRA and CDR2 YSYEKL. This CDR3 is built from 12 residues. V was clipped by 1 base and J by 5 bases, with 5 bases between them.

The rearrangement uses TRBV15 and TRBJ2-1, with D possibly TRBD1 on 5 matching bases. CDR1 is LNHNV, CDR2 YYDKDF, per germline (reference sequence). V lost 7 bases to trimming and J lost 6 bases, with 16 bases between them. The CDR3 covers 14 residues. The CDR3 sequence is CATNPRGRGNEQFF. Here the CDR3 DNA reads TGTGCCACCAACCCCCGCGGTAGGGGCAATGAGCAGTTCTTC.

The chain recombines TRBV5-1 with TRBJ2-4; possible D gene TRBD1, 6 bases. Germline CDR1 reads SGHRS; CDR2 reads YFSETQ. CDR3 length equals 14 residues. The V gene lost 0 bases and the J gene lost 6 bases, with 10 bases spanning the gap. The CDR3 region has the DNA TGCGCCAGCAGCTTGGATCTAGGGGGAAACATTCAGTACTTC. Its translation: CASSLDLGGNIQYF.

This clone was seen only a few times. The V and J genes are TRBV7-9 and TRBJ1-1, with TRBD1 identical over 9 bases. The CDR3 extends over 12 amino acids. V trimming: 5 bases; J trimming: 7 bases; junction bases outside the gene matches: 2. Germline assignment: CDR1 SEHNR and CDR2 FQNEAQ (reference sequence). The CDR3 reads CASSRDRDEAFF. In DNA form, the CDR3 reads TGTGCCAGCAGCCGGGACAGGGATGAAGCTTTCTTT.

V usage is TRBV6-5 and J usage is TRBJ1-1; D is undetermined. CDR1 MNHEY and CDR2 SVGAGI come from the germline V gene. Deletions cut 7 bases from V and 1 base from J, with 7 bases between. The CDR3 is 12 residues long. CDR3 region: CASTTGNTEAFF. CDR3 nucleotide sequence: TGTGCCAGCACGACGGGGAACACTGAAGCTTTCTTT.

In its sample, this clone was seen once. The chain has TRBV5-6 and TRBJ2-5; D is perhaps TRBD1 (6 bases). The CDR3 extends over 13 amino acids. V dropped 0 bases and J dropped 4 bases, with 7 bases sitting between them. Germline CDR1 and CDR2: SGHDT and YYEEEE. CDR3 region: CASSLGGLETQYF. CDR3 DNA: TGTGCCAGCAGCTTGGGGGGGCTAGAGACCCAGTACTTC.

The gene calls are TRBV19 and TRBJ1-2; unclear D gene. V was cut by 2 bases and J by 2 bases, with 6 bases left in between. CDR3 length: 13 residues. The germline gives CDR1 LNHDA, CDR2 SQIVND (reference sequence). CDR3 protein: CASSIIQNYGYTF. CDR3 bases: TGTGCCAGTAGTATAATCCAGAACTATGGCTACACCTTC.

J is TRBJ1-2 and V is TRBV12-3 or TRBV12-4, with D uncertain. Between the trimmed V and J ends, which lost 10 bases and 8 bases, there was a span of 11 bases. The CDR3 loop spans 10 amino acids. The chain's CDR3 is CATSTRGYTF. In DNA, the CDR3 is TGTGCCACTAGCACGAGGGGCTACACCTTC.

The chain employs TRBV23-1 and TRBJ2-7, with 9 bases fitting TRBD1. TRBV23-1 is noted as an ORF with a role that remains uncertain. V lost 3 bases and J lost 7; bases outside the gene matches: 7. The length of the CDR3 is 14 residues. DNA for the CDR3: TGCGCCAGCAGTCATAGGGACAGGGACAGGGAGCAGTACTTC. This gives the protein CASSHRDRDREQYF.

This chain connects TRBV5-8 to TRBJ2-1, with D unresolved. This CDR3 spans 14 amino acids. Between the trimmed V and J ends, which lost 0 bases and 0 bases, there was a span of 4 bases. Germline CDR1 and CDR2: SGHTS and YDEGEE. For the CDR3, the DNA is TGTGCCAGCAGCTTGGTCTACTCCTACAATGAGCAGTTCTTC. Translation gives CASSLVYSYNEQFF. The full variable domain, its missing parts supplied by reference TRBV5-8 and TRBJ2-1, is EAGVTQSPTHLIKTRGQQATLRCSPISGHTSVYWYQQALGLGLQFLLWYDEGEERNRGNFPPRFSGRQFPNYSSELNVNALELEDSALYLCASSLVYSYNEQFFGPGTRLTVL.

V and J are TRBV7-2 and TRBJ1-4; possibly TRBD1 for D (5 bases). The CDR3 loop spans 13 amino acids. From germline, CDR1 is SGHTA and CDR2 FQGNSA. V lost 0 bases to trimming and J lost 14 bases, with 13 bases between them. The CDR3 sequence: CASSLAGSGPLFF. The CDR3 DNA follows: TGTGCCAGCAGCTTAGCGGGGTCAGGGCCGCTGTTTTTT.

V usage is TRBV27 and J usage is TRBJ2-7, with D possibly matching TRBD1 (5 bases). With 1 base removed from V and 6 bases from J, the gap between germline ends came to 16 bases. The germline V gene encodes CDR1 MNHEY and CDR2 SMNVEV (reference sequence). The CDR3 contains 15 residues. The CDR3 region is CASSLYRSESVEQYF. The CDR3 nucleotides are TGTGCCAGCAGTTTATACAGGTCAGAGTCGGTCGAGCAGTACTTC.

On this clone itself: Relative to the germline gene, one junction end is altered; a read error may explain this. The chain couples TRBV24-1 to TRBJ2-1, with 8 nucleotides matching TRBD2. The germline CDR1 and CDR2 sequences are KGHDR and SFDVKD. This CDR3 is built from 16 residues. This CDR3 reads CATSDSSGTRYNEQFF. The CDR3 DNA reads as TGTGCTACCAGTGATTCAAGCGGGACTAGGTACAATGAGCAGTTCTTC.

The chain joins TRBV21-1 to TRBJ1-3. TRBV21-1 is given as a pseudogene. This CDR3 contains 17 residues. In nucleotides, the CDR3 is TGTGCCAGCAGGACCACAAGACGGGAACTCTCTGGAAACACCATATATTTT. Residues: CASRTTRRELSGNTIYF.

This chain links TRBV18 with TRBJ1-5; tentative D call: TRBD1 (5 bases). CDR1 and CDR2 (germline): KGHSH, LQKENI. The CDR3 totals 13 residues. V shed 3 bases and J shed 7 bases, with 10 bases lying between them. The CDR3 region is CASSPTVTQPQHF. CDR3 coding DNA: TGTGCCAGCTCACCGACAGTTACCCAGCCCCAGCATTTT.

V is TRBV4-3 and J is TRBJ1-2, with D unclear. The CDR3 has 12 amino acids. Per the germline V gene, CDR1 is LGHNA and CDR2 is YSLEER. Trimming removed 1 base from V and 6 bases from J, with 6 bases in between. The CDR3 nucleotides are TGCGCCAGCAGCCAAGGCGGGGATGGCTACACCTTC. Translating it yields CASSQGGDGYTF.

Here the CDR3 DNA reads TGCGCCAGCAGCGGGAGTGGGGACACTGAAGCTTTCTTT. This encodes CASSGSGDTEAFF. The rearrangement uses TRBV5-1 and TRBJ1-1; D is unresolved. The germline V and J ends were trimmed by 4 bases and 3 bases, with 10 bases remaining between them. The length of the CDR3 is 13 residues. Germline CDR1 SGHRS, CDR2 YFSETQ.

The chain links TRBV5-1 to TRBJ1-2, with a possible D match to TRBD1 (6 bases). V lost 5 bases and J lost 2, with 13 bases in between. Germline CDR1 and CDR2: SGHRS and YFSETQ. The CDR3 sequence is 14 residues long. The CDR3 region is CASRDMGANYGYTF. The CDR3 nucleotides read TGCGCCAGCAGGGATATGGGGGCAAACTATGGCTACACCTTC.